The 30 T cell receptor beta chains below were found in one sample sequenced in a study of CD8+ T cells in alopecia areata. cDNA serving as the sequencing template came from extracted, reverse transcribed RNA. The data were produced by immunoSEQ multiplex PCR, yet TCRdb's version contains in-frame clones alone and is incomplete. The table shows 100,000 to 150,000 clones, with approximately 49% occurring only once. Specimen: CD8+ T cells sorted from blood, collected at week 0. These receptors all stem from a human donor with alopecia areata.

This chain uses TRBV7-6 with TRBJ2-5; 8 nucleotides align to TRBD2. The CDR3 extends over 14 amino acids. In germline, CDR1 is SGHVS, CDR2 FNYEAQ. Losses at the gene ends were 0 bases for V and 7 bases for J; bases not matched to a gene: 4. CDR3 in amino acids: CASSLATSGGTQYF. CDR3 nucleotide sequence: TGTGCCAGCAGCTTAGCAACTAGCGGCGGGACCCAGTACTTC.

The chain joins TRBV4-1 to TRBJ2-1, with TRBD2 matching over 10 bases. Germline CDR1 and CDR2: MGHRA and YSYEKL. The CDR3 is 17 residues long. The junction had 7 bases not matched to a gene; V was cut back by 0 bases and J by 5 bases. CDR3 DNA: TGCGCCAGCAGCCAAGAGGAGCTAGCGGGGGAGCACAATGAGCAGTTCTTC. Its protein is CASSQEELAGEHNEQFF.

CDR3 DNA: TGCAGCGTCGCCGACAGGGGACCTGAAGCTTTCTTT. This codes for CSVADRGPEAFF. The V call is TRBV29-1, the J call TRBJ1-1; 8 bases fit TRBD1. This CDR3 spans 12 amino acids. The ends lost 6 bases at V and 6 bases at J; junction bases unmatched: 6. Germline V CDR1 and CDR2: SQVTM, ANQGSEA.

The chain is built from TRBV9 and TRBJ1-5; TRBD1 agrees at 8 bases. The V gene's germline CDR1 is SGDLS and CDR2 YYNGEE. The CDR3 has 15 residues. With V trimmed by 3 bases and J by 1 base, 3 bases remained unmatched. The CDR3, as DNA: TGTGCCAGCAGCGCCACAGGGGGAAGCAATCAGCCCCAGCATTTT. Translated, it gives CASSATGGSNQPQHF.

This sequence joins TRBV5-6 and TRBJ2-7, with TRBD1 identical over 7 bases. The junction had 6 bases not matched to a gene; V was cut back by 4 bases and J by 2 bases. Germline V CDR1 and CDR2: SGHDT, YYEEEE. There are 14 residues in the CDR3. CDR3 sequence (DNA): TGTGCCAGCAGCCATAGACAGGGTCCCTACGAGCAGTACTTC. This sequence encodes CASSHRQGPYEQYF.

This clone was detected a few times. The V gene is TRBV14, the J gene TRBJ2-4, with D maybe TRBD1 (6 bases). Trimming pared 2 bases from V and 7 bases from J, leaving 15 bases between. CDR1 is SGHDN and CDR2 is FVKESK in the germline V gene. The CDR3 totals 15 residues. The CDR3 sequence: CASSQQGFEGNIQYF. CDR3 DNA: TGTGCCAGCAGCCAACAGGGGTTTGAGGGTAACATTCAGTACTTC.

The chain has TRBV27 and TRBJ2-7; D remains unclear. Germline loops: CDR1 MNHEY, CDR2 SMNVEV (reference sequence). CDR3 length equals 13 residues. The V gene lost 0 bases and the J gene lost 6 bases, with 9 bases spanning the gap. The CDR3 loop reads CASSLSGDGEQYF. CDR3 sequence (DNA): TGTGCCAGCAGTTTATCGGGTGACGGCGAGCAGTACTTC.

This clone was observed a handful of times. The chain combines TRBV29-1 with TRBJ1-1; D remains unclear. Germline CDR1 reads SQVTM; CDR2 reads ANQGSEA. The length of the CDR3 is 15 residues. V shed 6 bases and J shed 0 bases, with 17 bases lying between them. The CDR3 is CSVTGEISLNTEAFF. The DNA for the CDR3 is TGCAGCGTGACCGGCGAGATTTCCTTGAACACTGAAGCTTTCTTT.

The J gene is TRBJ2-5, the V gene TRBV13; no definite D call. V shed 6 bases and J shed 2 bases, with 16 bases lying between them. This CDR3 contains 15 residues. Germline V gene sequence: CDR1 PRHDT, CDR2 FYEKMQ (reference sequence). The CDR3 nucleotides are TGTGCCAGCAGTACCCGCGCTAATGCTCAAGAGACCCAGTACTTC. Encoded protein: CASSTRANAQETQYF. Drawing the rest from reference TRBV13 and TRBJ2-5, the complete variable domain is AAGVIQSPRHLIKEKRETATLKCYPIPRHDTVYWYQQGPGQDPQFLISFYEKMQSDKGSIPDRFSAQQFSDYHSELNMSSLELGDSALYFCASSTRANAQETQYFGPGTRLLVL.

This chain uses TRBV27 with TRBJ1-2; TRBD1 might be the D (5 bases). Looked up from germline, CDR1 is MNHEY and CDR2 is SMNVEV (reference sequence). V shed 5 bases and J shed 4 bases, with 14 bases lying between them. The CDR3 spans 14 residues. The CDR3 nucleotides read TGTGCCAGCAGTCCTCCGGGACTGGGCTATGGCTACACCTTC. As protein: CASSPPGLGYGYTF.

This sequence joins TRBV29-1 and TRBJ2-1; 10 bases map to TRBD1. With 7 bases clipped from V and 8 bases from J, the junction kept 5 bases outside the gene matches. The V gene's germline CDR1 is SQVTM and CDR2 ANQGSEA. CDR3 length: 12 amino acids. The CDR3 DNA is TGCAGCGCGACAGGGGGCATATATGAGCAGTTCTTC. Amino acids: CSATGGIYEQFF.

This clone turned up a few times. V gene TRBV19 combines with J gene TRBJ2-2; TRBD2 might be the D (6 bases). The CDR3 has 14 amino acids. Germline V gene lookup returns CDR1 LNHDA and CDR2 SQIVND (reference sequence). Trimming took off 5 bases at V and 4 bases at J, with 11 bases between the two ends. CDR3: CASSEGTFTGELFF. The CDR3 nucleotides read TGTGCCAGTAGTGAAGGGACTTTCACCGGGGAGCTGTTTTTT.

The genes are TRBV7-9 and TRBJ1-2, with D uncertain. The CDR3 spans 15 residues. V gave up 5 bases and J gave up 4 bases, with 17 bases separating them. Germline V CDR1 and CDR2: SEHNR, FQNEAQ (reference sequence). DNA of the CDR3: TGTGCCAGCAGCCGCTCGGAGGAACGCCTCTATGGCTACACCTTC. Protein product: CASSRSEERLYGYTF.

The gene calls are TRBV6-1 and TRBJ2-2; D gene unclear. The germline CDR1 and CDR2 sequences are MNHNS and SASEGT. The CDR3 is made up of 13 amino acids. V was trimmed by 2 bases and J by 5 bases, leaving 6 bases between them. The CDR3 sequence: CASSERETGELFF. In nucleotides, the CDR3 is TGTGCCAGCAGTGAACGAGAGACCGGGGAGCTGTTTTTT.

The chain has TRBV7-8 and TRBJ2-5; D ambiguous. Germline CDR1 and CDR2: SGHVS and FQNEAQ. The V end lost 4 bases, the J end lost 2 bases, and 14 bases lay between the germline ends. The CDR3 runs 15 residues. As DNA, the CDR3 is TGTGCCAGCAGCTCCCGATGGGGTCGGCAAGAGACCCAGTACTTC. It specifies CASSSRWGRQETQYF.

V is TRBV6-1 and J is TRBJ2-7; 11 bases map to TRBD2. The CDR3 totals 14 residues. V lost 6 bases, J lost 4 bases, and 5 bases stayed unmatched. CDR1 is MNHNS, CDR2 SASEGT, per germline. The CDR3 is CASSLGLADYEQYF. The CDR3 region has the DNA TGTGCCAGCAGCTTGGGACTAGCGGATTACGAGCAGTACTTC.

The sample holds a few counts of this clone. This rearrangement joins TRBV5-1 to TRBJ1-1, with D tentatively TRBD1 (5 bases). Germline CDR1 SGHRS, CDR2 YFSETQ. The CDR3 is 12 residues long. The ends were cut back, 6 bases at V and 0 bases at J, with 6 bases in the middle. The CDR3 sequence: CASKDMNTEAFF. CDR3 bases: TGCGCCAGCAAGGACATGAACACTGAAGCTTTCTTT.

The J gene is TRBJ1-5, the V gene TRBV6-5; the match to TRBD1 covers 7 bases. Germline CDR1 reads MNHEY; CDR2 reads SVGAGI. Trimming cost V 4 bases and J 5 bases; bases outside gene matches: 5. There are 14 residues in the CDR3. The DNA of the CDR3 is TGTGCCAGCAGTTTGGGGACAGAGTATCAGCCCCAGCATTTT. Translating it yields CASSLGTEYQPQHF.

The sample holds a few counts of this clone. The rearrangement joins TRBV27 to TRBJ2-1; D gene unclear. CDR3 length: 13 amino acids. Germline V gene sequence: CDR1 MNHEY, CDR2 SMNVEV (reference sequence). V shed 6 bases and J shed 8 bases, with 14 bases lying between them. The CDR3 reads CASSRVVVDEQFF. For the CDR3, the DNA is TGTGCCAGCAGCCGGGTAGTAGTCGATGAGCAGTTCTTC.

The genes are TRBV13 and TRBJ1-1, with D tentatively TRBD1 (5 bases). The CDR3 is 14 amino acids. Deletions cut 0 bases from V and 5 bases from J, with 10 bases between. Germline values: CDR1 PRHDT, CDR2 FYEKMQ (reference sequence). CDR3 sequence reads: CASSLGGALTEAFF. DNA of the CDR3: TGTGCCAGCAGCTTAGGAGGGGCTCTGACTGAAGCTTTCTTT.

The rearrangement links TRBV19 to TRBJ2-2; TRBD2 is a possible D gene (5 bases). This CDR3 is 13 amino acids long. CDR1 and CDR2 from the germline V gene are LNHDA and SQIVND (reference sequence). Trimming cost V 6 bases and J 5 bases, with 10 bases left between them. The CDR3 spells CASRVGVTGELFF. CDR3 nucleotide sequence: TGTGCCAGTAGGGTCGGGGTGACCGGGGAGCTGTTTTTT.

The chain is built from TRBV4-1 and TRBJ2-7; no firm D call. The germline V gene has CDR1 MGHRA and CDR2 YSYEKL. The CDR3 sequence is 15 residues long. V shed 3 bases and J shed 6 bases, with 18 bases lying between them. Here the CDR3 reads CASSHIGLGIGEQYF. The CDR3 DNA reads as TGCGCCAGCAGCCATATAGGCTTAGGGATCGGCGAGCAGTACTTC.

This rearrangement joins TRBV6-5 to TRBJ2-5; 9 bases match TRBD1. Germline loops: CDR1 MNHEY, CDR2 SVGAGI. Trimming at V came to 3 bases and at J to 4 bases, leaving 6 bases not matched to a gene. The CDR3 extends over 15 amino acids. As DNA, the CDR3 is TGTGCCAGCAGTTATTTGACAGGGGGATCAGAGACCCAGTACTTC. It yields the protein CASSYLTGGSETQYF.

The chain is built from TRBV6-5 and TRBJ1-2; 10 bases fit TRBD1. With 1 base clipped from V and 3 bases from J, the junction kept 5 bases outside the gene matches. The CDR3 loop spans 16 amino acids. In germline, CDR1 is MNHEY, CDR2 SVGAGI. The CDR3 coding sequence is TGTGCCAGCAGTTACTACGGGACAGGGGAGGACTATGGCTACACCTTC. Translating gives CASSYYGTGEDYGYTF.

This rearrangement joins TRBV29-1 to TRBJ2-5, with D tentatively TRBD2 (6 bases). Per germline, CDR1 SQVTM and CDR2 ANQGSEA. Trimming stripped 6 bases from V and 1 base from J, with 15 bases between. CDR3 length equals 14 residues. The CDR3 is CSVVSTSLQETQYF. The CDR3 DNA reads TGCAGCGTGGTGAGCACTAGCCTCCAAGAGACCCAGTACTTC.

The rearrangement joins TRBV13 to TRBJ2-2; 8 bases map to TRBD1. CDR3 length equals 14 residues. Per the germline V gene, CDR1 is PRHDT and CDR2 is FYEKMQ (reference sequence). The trim removed 5 bases at V and 6 bases at J, leaving 5 bases unmatched. CDR3 sequence reads: CASSPGQGAGELFF. The CDR3 region has the DNA TGTGCCAGCAGCCCCGGACAGGGCGCCGGGGAGCTGTTTTTT.

This clone came up a few times. The chain recombines TRBV19 with TRBJ1-1; no clear D. The CDR3 spans 13 residues. Germline V lookup: CDR1 LNHDA, CDR2 SQIVND (reference sequence). The V end was cut by 6 bases, the J end by 3 bases, with 11 bases between. CDR3 sequence: CASRDYEYTEAFF. CDR3 DNA: TGTGCCAGTAGGGACTATGAGTACACTGAAGCTTTCTTT.

CDR3: CASSLAVRGHEQYF. The CDR3 DNA sequence: TGCGCCAGCAGCTTGGCGGTCAGGGGTCACGAGCAGTACTTC. The chain combines TRBV5-1 with TRBJ2-7, with a weak D call TRBD1 (6 bases). The V end lost 0 bases, the J end lost 5 bases, and 12 bases lay between the germline ends. Germline V CDR1 and CDR2: SGHRS, YFSETQ. This CDR3 has 14 amino acids. The variable domain in full, with the rest retrieved from reference TRBV5-1 and TRBJ2-7, is KAGVTQTPRYLIKTRGQQVTLSCSPISGHRSVSWYQQTPGQGLQFLFEYFSETQRNKGNFPGRFSGRQFSNSRSEMNVSTLELGDSALYLCASSLAVRGHEQYFGPGTRLTVT.

The chain employs TRBV4-2 and TRBJ2-6; D not certain. CDR1 and CDR2 (germline): LGHNA, YNFKEQ. This CDR3 is built from 15 residues. V lost 0 bases and J lost 2, with 5 bases in between. In nucleotides, the CDR3 is TGTGCCAGCAGCCAAGAAAGTACTGGGGCCAACGTCCTGACTTTC. It specifies CASSQESTGANVLTF.

The rearrangement joins TRBV10-3 to TRBJ2-3, with 10 positions matching TRBD1. V trimming: 8 bases; J trimming: 3 bases; junction bases outside the gene matches: 5. Germline CDR1 ENHRY, CDR2 SYGVKD. CDR3 length equals 14 residues. The CDR3 loop reads CAIGRTGGTDTQYF. The CDR3 nucleotides read TGTGCCATCGGCAGGACAGGGGGGACAGATACGCAGTATTTT.